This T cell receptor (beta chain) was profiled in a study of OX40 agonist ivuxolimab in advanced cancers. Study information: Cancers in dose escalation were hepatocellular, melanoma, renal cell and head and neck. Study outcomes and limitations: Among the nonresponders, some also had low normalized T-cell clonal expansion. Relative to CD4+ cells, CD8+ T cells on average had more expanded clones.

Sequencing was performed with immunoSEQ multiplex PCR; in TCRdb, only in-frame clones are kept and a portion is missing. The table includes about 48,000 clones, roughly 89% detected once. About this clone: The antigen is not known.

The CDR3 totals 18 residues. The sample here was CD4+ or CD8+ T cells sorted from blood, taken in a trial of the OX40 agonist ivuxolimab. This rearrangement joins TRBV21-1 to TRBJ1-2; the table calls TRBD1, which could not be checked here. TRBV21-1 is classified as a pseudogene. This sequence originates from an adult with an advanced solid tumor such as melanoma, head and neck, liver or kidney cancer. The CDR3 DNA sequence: TGTGCCAGCAGCAAAGGTTTGGGCAACCCCCTACCTAACTATGGCTACACCTTC. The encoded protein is CASSKGLGNPLPNYGYTF.